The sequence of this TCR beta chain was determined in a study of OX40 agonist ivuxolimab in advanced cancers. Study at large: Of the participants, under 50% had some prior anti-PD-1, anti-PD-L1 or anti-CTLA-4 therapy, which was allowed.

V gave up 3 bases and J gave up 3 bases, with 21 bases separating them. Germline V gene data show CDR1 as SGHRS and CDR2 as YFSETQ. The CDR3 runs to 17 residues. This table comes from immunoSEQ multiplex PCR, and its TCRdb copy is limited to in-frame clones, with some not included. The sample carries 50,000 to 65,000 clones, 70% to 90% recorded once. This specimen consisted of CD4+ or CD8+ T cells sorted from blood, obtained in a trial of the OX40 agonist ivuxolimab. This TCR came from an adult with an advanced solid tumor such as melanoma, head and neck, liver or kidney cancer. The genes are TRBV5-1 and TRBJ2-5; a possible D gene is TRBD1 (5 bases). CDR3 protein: CASSWPKMTEPKETQYF. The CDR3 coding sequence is TGCGCCAGCAGCTGGCCCAAAATGACAGAACCTAAAGAGACCCAGTACTTC.